This T cell receptor (beta chain) was profiled in a study of T-cell reconstitution after alpha-beta-depleted transplantation in children. TCRbeta library preparation incorporated unique molecular identifiers. TCRdb fed the PCR reads into MiXCR, producing one record per CDR3 protein. The sample lists about 460,000 distinct CDR3 sequences, about 10% occurring once. This clonotype showed up many times. Its antigen is currently unknown. Overall study findings and caveats: The main origin of T-cell counts and diversity one year after transplant was newly produced T cells.

The specimen comprised PBMCs, sampled before TCRalphabeta/CD19-depleted stem cell transplant. The sequence was obtained from a child aged 2 to 10 with inherited bone marrow failure, due to receive a stem cell transplant.

CDR3: CASSLSRTGFPYGYTF. DNA of the CDR3: TGTGCCAGCAGTTTATCCCGGACAGGGTTCCCCTATGGCTACACCTTC. The chain recombines TRBV27 with TRBJ1-2; 8 bases fit TRBD1. This CDR3 has 16 residues. Germline V lookup: CDR1 MNHEY, CDR2 SMNVEV (reference sequence). V lost 0 bases, J lost 4 bases, and 7 bases stayed unmatched.